Listed here are 29 T cell receptor beta chains from one sample, sequenced in a study of blood T cell repertoires in COVID-19. Sequenced by immunoSEQ multiplex PCR; TCRdb stores in-frame clones only, minus some. This table has some 160,000 clones, 65% to 85% appearing once. Material: peripheral blood. All receptors derive from a woman aged 80 or over with acute or convalescent COVID-19.

This chain connects TRBV3-1 (or the pseudogene TRBV3-2) to TRBJ1-3; perhaps TRBD1 as D (5 bases). The V and J ends lost 3 bases and 1 base respectively, with 10 bases between them. Germline V gene lookup returns CDR1 LGHDT and CDR2 YNNKEL (reference sequence). The CDR3 totals 15 residues. In DNA form, the CDR3 reads TGTGCCAGCAGCCATATCCAGGGTTCTGGAAACACCATATATTTT. This gives the protein CASSHIQGSGNTIYF.

This rearrangement joins TRBV5-1 to TRBJ2-2, with 7 nucleotides matching TRBD2. Germline lookup yields CDR1 SGHRS and CDR2 YFSETQ. The trim removed 7 bases at V and 2 bases at J, leaving 8 bases unmatched. The CDR3 totals 15 residues. The CDR3: CASWSGGSNTGELFF. CDR3 nucleotide sequence: TGCGCCAGCTGGAGCGGCGGGAGCAACACCGGGGAGCTGTTTTTT.

V and J are TRBV11-2 and TRBJ1-4, with 7 bases matching TRBD1. The length of the CDR3 is 13 residues. J lost 7 bases, V lost 4 bases, and 3 bases had no gene match. Germline CDR1 SGHAT, CDR2 FQNNGV. The CDR3 region is CASSYPGGEKLFF. For the CDR3, the DNA is TGTGCCAGCAGCTACCCAGGGGGTGAAAAACTGTTTTTT.

The chain links TRBV15 to TRBJ2-1; TRBD2 is a possible D gene (6 bases). Germline V gene sequence: CDR1 LNHNV, CDR2 YYDKDF (reference sequence). The CDR3 length is 13 residues. The ends were cut back, 5 bases at V and 9 bases at J, with 14 bases in the middle. The CDR3 coding sequence is TGTGCCACCAGCTTACCGGGAGCGGTTGAGCAGTTCTTC. This sequence encodes CATSLPGAVEQFF.

CDR3 nucleotide sequence: TGTGCCAGCAGCGCGATCTCCTACGAGCAGTACTTC. It codes for CASSAISYEQYF. The chain carries TRBV7-9 and TRBJ2-7; D ambiguous. Trimming cost V 5 bases and J 0 bases, with 5 bases left between them. The V gene's germline CDR1 is SEHNR and CDR2 FQNEAQ (reference sequence). This CDR3 region has 12 residues.

The gene calls are TRBV9 and TRBJ2-2; 7 positions agree with TRBD1. This CDR3 spans 15 amino acids. Per germline, CDR1 SGDLS and CDR2 YYNGEE. V lost 4 bases to trimming and J lost 5 bases; unmatched junction nucleotides: 8. Here the CDR3 DNA reads TGTGCCAGCAGCCCGACGGACAGGCAGACCGGGGAGCTGTTTTTT. It codes for CASSPTDRQTGELFF. Full variable domain (missing parts from reference TRBV9 and TRBJ2-2): DSGVTQTPKHLITATGQRVTLRCSPRSGDLSVYWYQQSLDQGLQFLIQYYNGEERAKGNILERFSAQQFPDLHSELNLSSLELGDSALYFCASSPTDRQTGELFFGEGSRLTVL.

V is TRBV30 and J is TRBJ1-1; the D is unclear. Germline V gene data show CDR1 as GTSNPN and CDR2 as SVGIG (reference sequence). The CDR3 is made up of 12 amino acids. V lost 5 bases and J 0 bases, leaving 7 bases between the germline ends. This CDR3 reads CAWQTLNTEAFF. The DNA for the CDR3 is TGTGCCTGGCAGACACTGAACACTGAAGCTTTCTTT.

This chain links TRBV5-4 with TRBJ2-3, with 10 nucleotides matching TRBD2. Germline V gene sequence: CDR1 SGHNT, CDR2 YYREEE (reference sequence). V lost 1 base and J lost 2; bases outside the gene matches: 4. The CDR3 has 16 amino acids. The CDR3 reads CASSLFSGRATDTQYF. In DNA, the CDR3 is TGTGCCAGCAGCTTGTTCAGCGGGAGGGCCACAGATACGCAGTATTTT.

The rearrangement links TRBV6-5 to TRBJ1-1; a weak D match, TRBD1 (6 bases). The CDR3 is 15 residues long. Trimming left V 2 bases short and J 5 bases short, with 15 bases between. Per germline, CDR1 MNHEY and CDR2 SVGAGI. The CDR3 spells CASSYENRVFTEAFF. Here the CDR3 DNA reads TGTGCCAGCAGTTACGAAAACAGGGTGTTTACTGAAGCTTTCTTT.

The chain links TRBV6-5 to TRBJ1-5; no reliable D call. CDR1 and CDR2 (germline): MNHEY, SVGAGI. The CDR3 has 14 residues. Trimming left V 7 bases short and J 3 bases short, with 13 bases between. In DNA, the CDR3 is TGTGCCAGCAAAGGTTGGAGAGACAATCAGCCCCAGCATTTT. Translating it yields CASKGWRDNQPQHF.

This rearrangement joins TRBV5-8 to TRBJ2-1, with a tentative D call TRBD2 (6 bases). The CDR3 length is 15 residues. The germline CDR1 and CDR2 sequences are SGHTS and YDEGEE. Deletions cut 1 base from V and 2 bases from J, with 10 bases between. The CDR3 nucleotides are TGTGCCAGCAGCTTGACAGGACTAACCTACAATGAGCAGTTCTTC. It specifies CASSLTGLTYNEQFF.

The chain couples TRBV9 to TRBJ1-1; no clear D gene. Trimming took 0 bases from V and 1 from J, leaving 10 bases between them. The CDR3 contains 15 residues. CDR1 and CDR2 from the germline V gene are SGDLS and YYNGEE. CDR3 residues: CASSVGGVKNTEAFF. CDR3 bases: TGTGCCAGCAGCGTAGGGGGAGTAAAGAACACTGAAGCTTTCTTT. The full variable domain, rest sourced from reference TRBV9 and TRBJ1-1, is DSGVTQTPKHLITATGQRVTLRCSPRSGDLSVYWYQQSLDQGLQFLIQYYNGEERAKGNILERFSAQQFPDLHSELNLSSLELGDSALYFCASSVGGVKNTEAFFGQGTRLTVV.

The rearrangement uses TRBV5-1 and TRBJ1-1, with 9 bases lining up with TRBD1. Trimming took 1 base from V and 1 from J; bases not matched to a gene: 2. The germline V gene has CDR1 SGHRS and CDR2 YFSETQ. The CDR3 is 15 amino acids. The CDR3 DNA reads TGCGCCAGCAGCTTGAGGACAGGGGAGAACACTGAAGCTTTCTTT. Residues: CASSLRTGENTEAFF.

The gene calls are TRBV5-1 and TRBJ2-1; TRBD2 is a possible D gene (7 bases). The CDR3 sequence is 16 residues long. Trimming removed 6 bases at V and 4 bases at J, with 20 bases between. The germline CDR1 and CDR2 sequences are SGHRS and YFSETQ. The CDR3 spells CASTFGGGGGYNEQFF. The DNA for the CDR3 is TGCGCCAGCACCTTTGGTGGGGGGGGCGGATACAATGAGCAGTTCTTC.

J is TRBJ2-7 and V is TRBV2; D is possibly TRBD2 (6 bases). CDR1 and CDR2 from the germline V gene are SNHLY and FYNNEI. This CDR3 comprises 15 residues. Between the trimmed V and J ends, which lost 0 bases and 6 bases, there was a span of 15 bases. CDR3 in DNA: TGTGCCAGCAGTGAAGCGCTGTGGGGGGAGCTCGAGCAGTACTTC. It yields the protein CASSEALWGELEQYF.

The CDR3 DNA is TGTGCCAGCAGCCAAGCACAGGGGGCCGGTCAGCCCCAGCATTTT. Translating gives CASSQAQGAGQPQHF. The chain links TRBV3-1 (or the pseudogene TRBV3-2) to TRBJ1-5, with TRBD1 matching over 9 bases. Per the germline V gene, CDR1 is LGHDT and CDR2 is YNNKEL (reference sequence). This CDR3 has 15 amino acids. Trimming at V came to 1 base and at J to 6 bases, leaving 4 bases not matched to a gene.

V and J are TRBV18 and TRBJ2-3, with TRBD2 identical over 10 bases. With 0 bases clipped from V and 6 bases from J, the junction kept 12 bases outside the gene matches. Germline CDR1 and CDR2: KGHSH and LQKENI. The CDR3 has 18 residues. CDR3 protein: CASSPPHLAGGPRDTQYF. CDR3 coding DNA: TGTGCCAGCTCACCACCCCATTTAGCGGGAGGACCGAGGGATACGCAGTATTTT.

The chain uses TRBV5-4 and TRBJ1-4; D is undetermined. CDR3 length: 15 amino acids. Germline V lookup: CDR1 SGHNT, CDR2 YYREEE (reference sequence). V dropped 4 bases and J dropped 1 base, with 11 bases sitting between them. CDR3 sequence: CASSTTGGTNEKLFF. CDR3 DNA sequence: TGTGCCAGCAGCACCACCGGTGGAACTAATGAAAAACTGTTTTTT.

This chain connects TRBV4-2 to TRBJ1-2; D remains ambiguous. With 1 base removed from V and 4 bases from J, the gap between germline ends came to 10 bases. This CDR3 contains 14 residues. The germline V gene encodes CDR1 LGHNA and CDR2 YNFKEQ. The CDR3 loop is CASSQGREPYGYTF. The CDR3 coding sequence is TGTGCCAGCAGCCAAGGGAGGGAACCCTATGGCTACACCTTC.

The chain uses TRBV5-5 and TRBJ1-2; D gene ambiguous. Germline V gene lookup returns CDR1 SGHKS and CDR2 YYEKEE (reference sequence). This CDR3 has 16 residues. V lost 0 bases, J lost 0 bases, and 12 bases lay in between. The CDR3 DNA sequence: TGTGCCAGCAGCTTGGTCAGAACTAGAGCTAACTATGGCTACACCTTC. This translates into CASSLVRTRANYGYTF.

This clone was observed a handful of times. J is TRBJ2-3 and V is TRBV19; TRBD2 is a possible D gene (6 bases). The CDR3 covers 12 residues. CDR1 is LNHDA and CDR2 is SQIVND in the germline V gene (reference sequence). V gave up 9 bases and J gave up 2 bases, with 9 bases separating them. The CDR3 sequence: CASRDFTDTQYF. The CDR3 DNA sequence: TGTGCCAGCAGGGACTTCACAGATACGCAGTATTTT. The full variable domain, its missing parts supplied by reference TRBV19 and TRBJ2-3, is DGGITQSPKYLFRKEGQNVTLSCEQNLNHDAMYWYRQDPGQGLRLIYYSQIVNDFQKGDIAEGYSVSREKKESFPLTVTSAQKNPTAFYLCASRDFTDTQYFGPGTRLTVL.

This clone showed up just once. The chain is built from TRBV27 and TRBJ2-3; the D gene is possibly TRBD1 (6 bases). V was pared by 5 bases and J by 4 bases, with 16 bases between. Germline values: CDR1 MNHEY, CDR2 SMNVEV (reference sequence). The CDR3 spans 15 residues. The CDR3 region is CASSPRGVAPDTQYF. CDR3 nucleotide sequence: TGTGCCAGCAGTCCCAGGGGAGTAGCCCCAGATACGCAGTATTTT.

Remarks on this clone: The sample carries other DNA sequences with the same CDR3. The chain employs TRBV9 and TRBJ1-5; D unclear. Germline CDR1 reads SGDLS; CDR2 reads YYNGEE. The CDR3 runs to 14 residues. Trimming shortened V by 0 bases and J by 1 base, and 5 bases separated the two germline ends. CDR3 bases: TGTGCCAGCAGCGTAGCGGGGAGCAATCAGCCCCAGCATTTT. Amino acid sequence: CASSVAGSNQPQHF.

V is TRBV2 and J is TRBJ2-7; the D is unclear. Between the trimmed V and J ends, which lost 6 bases and 3 bases, there was a span of 9 bases. Germline V gene data show CDR1 as SNHLY and CDR2 as FYNNEI. This CDR3 is built from 12 residues. CDR3 nucleotides: TGTGCCAGCAGATCAGATTTCTACGAGCAGTACTTC. Translated: CASRSDFYEQYF.

The CDR3 sequence is CASSLGQNPSYEQYF. As DNA, the CDR3 is TGTGCCAGCAGCTTGGGACAGAACCCCTCCTACGAGCAGTACTTC. The V call is TRBV11-2, the J call TRBJ2-7, with TRBD1 identical over 7 bases. The ends lost 3 bases at V and 0 bases at J; junction bases unmatched: 5. Germline V gives CDR1 SGHAT, CDR2 FQNNGV. There are 15 residues in the CDR3. The full variable domain, its missing parts supplied by reference TRBV11-2 and TRBJ2-7, is EAGVAQSPRYKIIEKRQSVAFWCNPISGHATLYWYQQILGQGPKLLIQFQNNGVVDDSQLPKDRFSAERLKGVDSTLKIQPAKLEDSAVYLCASSLGQNPSYEQYFGPGTRLTVT.

The J gene is TRBJ2-5, the V gene TRBV5-1; no clear D. There are 15 residues in the CDR3. Germline V gene data show CDR1 as SGHRS and CDR2 as YFSETQ. V was clipped by 6 bases and J by 2 bases, with 17 bases between them. The CDR3 loop is CASTPLGLGQETQYF. The DNA of the CDR3 is TGCGCCAGCACCCCCCTGGGCCTTGGACAAGAGACCCAGTACTTC. Combining the CDR3 with reference TRBV5-1 and TRBJ2-5 gives the whole variable domain KAGVTQTPRYLIKTRGQQVTLSCSPISGHRSVSWYQQTPGQGLQFLFEYFSETQRNKGNFPGRFSGRQFSNSRSEMNVSTLELGDSALYLCASTPLGLGQETQYFGPGTRLLVL.

The chain couples TRBV7-8 to TRBJ1-1; possible D gene TRBD1, 6 bases. The CDR3 extends over 17 amino acids. The V end lost 4 bases, the J end lost 1 base, and 19 bases lay between the germline ends. CDR1 is SGHVS, CDR2 FQNEAQ, per germline. This chain's CDR3 is CASSSAGGARGNTEAFF. Written as DNA, the CDR3 is TGTGCCAGCAGCTCCGCCGGGGGGGCGAGAGGGAACACTGAAGCTTTCTTT.

V is TRBV6-5 and J is TRBJ1-6; 7 bases match TRBD1. This CDR3 has 14 amino acids. Germline assignment: CDR1 MNHEY and CDR2 SVGAGI. After removal of 5 bases from V and 11 bases from J, the junction contained 9 bases not matched to a gene. CDR3 in DNA: TGTGCCAGCAGTCGAGACAGGGACAAGCCACCCCTCCACTTT. It encodes CASSRDRDKPPLHF.

The chain recombines TRBV18 with TRBJ1-2; 9 bases fit TRBD1. Per germline, CDR1 KGHSH and CDR2 LQKENI. The CDR3 contains 17 residues. J lost 8 bases, V lost 2 bases, and 15 bases had no gene match. In DNA, the CDR3 is TGTGCCAGCTCACCAGGATCGACCGGGACAGGGTTTGAGGGCTACACCTTC. This sequence encodes CASSPGSTGTGFEGYTF.